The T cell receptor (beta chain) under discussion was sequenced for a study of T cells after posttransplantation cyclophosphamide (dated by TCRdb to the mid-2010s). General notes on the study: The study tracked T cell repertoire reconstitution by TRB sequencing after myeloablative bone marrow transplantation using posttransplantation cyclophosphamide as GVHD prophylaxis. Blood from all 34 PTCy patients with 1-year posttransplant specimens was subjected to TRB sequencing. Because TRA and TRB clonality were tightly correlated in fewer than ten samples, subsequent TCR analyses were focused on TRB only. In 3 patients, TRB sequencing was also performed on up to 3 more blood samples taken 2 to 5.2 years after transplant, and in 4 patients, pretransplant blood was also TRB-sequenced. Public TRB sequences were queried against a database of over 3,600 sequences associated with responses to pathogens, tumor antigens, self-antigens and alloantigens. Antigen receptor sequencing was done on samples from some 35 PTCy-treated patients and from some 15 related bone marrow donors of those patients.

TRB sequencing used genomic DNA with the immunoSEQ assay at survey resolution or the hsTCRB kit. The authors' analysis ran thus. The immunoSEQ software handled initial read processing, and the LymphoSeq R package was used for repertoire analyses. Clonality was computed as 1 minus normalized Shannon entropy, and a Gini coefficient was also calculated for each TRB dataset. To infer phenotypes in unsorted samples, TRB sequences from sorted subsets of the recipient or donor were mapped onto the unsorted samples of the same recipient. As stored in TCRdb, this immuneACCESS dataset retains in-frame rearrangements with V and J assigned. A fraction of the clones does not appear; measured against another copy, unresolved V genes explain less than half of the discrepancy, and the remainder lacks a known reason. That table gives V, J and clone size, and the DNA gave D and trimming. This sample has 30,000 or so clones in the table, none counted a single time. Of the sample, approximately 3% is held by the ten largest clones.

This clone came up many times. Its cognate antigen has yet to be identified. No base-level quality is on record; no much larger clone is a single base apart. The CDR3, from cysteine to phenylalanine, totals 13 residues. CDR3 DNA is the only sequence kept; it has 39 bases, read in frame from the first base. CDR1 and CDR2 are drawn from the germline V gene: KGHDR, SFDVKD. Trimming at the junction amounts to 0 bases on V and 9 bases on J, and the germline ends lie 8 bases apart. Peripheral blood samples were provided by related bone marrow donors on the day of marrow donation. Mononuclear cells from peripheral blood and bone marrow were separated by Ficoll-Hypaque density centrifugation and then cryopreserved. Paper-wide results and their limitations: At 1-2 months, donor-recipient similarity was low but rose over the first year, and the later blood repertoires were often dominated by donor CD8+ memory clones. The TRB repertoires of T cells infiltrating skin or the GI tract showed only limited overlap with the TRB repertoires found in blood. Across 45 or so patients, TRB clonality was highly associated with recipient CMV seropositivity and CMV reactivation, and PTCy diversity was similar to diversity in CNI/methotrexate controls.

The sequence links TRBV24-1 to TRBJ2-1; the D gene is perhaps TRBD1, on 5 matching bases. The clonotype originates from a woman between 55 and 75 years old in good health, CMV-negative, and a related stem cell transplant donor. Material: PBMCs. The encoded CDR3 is CATSDLWQGEQFF. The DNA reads TGTGCCACCAGTGATTTGTGGCAGGGTGAGCAGTTCTTC.